The T cell receptor (beta chain) under discussion was sequenced for a study of blood T cell repertoires in COVID-19. Original processing methods: It was from reference gene primer amplification that nucleated cell counts were estimated. Profiling relied on immunoSEQ multiplex PCR, and the TCRdb table lists in-frame clones only, not all of them. The V and J calls and clone size were taken over from that table, and D and trimming were inferred from the DNA. The table lists 150,000 to 200,000 clones, 88% of them singletons. CDR3 length: 15 amino acids. In germline, CDR1 is SGHTA, CDR2 FQGNSA. Trimming removed 5 bases from V and 8 bases from J; junction bases left unmatched: 12. Everyone who took part was roughly 18 to 89 years old, and they came from fewer than 25 US areas. Cohort placement rested on clinical history that participants reported themselves. Recovery among Cohort 3 donors was established by two negative PCRs, clearance, or symptom resolution.

Sequenced material: PBMCs or T cells enriched from blood (not recorded which). The chain is built from TRBV7-2 and TRBJ1-2; 9 bases line up with TRBD1. The TCR was taken from a woman aged 45 to 65 who had recovered from COVID-19. The CDR3 nucleotides are TGTGCCAGCAGCCCGGGACAGGGAACCCGTTGGGGCTACACCTTC. Translating gives CASSPGQGTRWGYTF.